These 29 T cell receptor beta chains came from one sample sequenced in a study of T cell responses to AZD1222 COVID-19 vaccine (dated by TCRdb to the early 2020s). The sample's time point label, decoded: baseline before first vaccination. Libraries came from the immunoSEQ multiplex PCR assay. Drawn from immuneACCESS, this table holds only the in-frame rearrangements with V and J called that TCRdb kept. Clones are partly lost; checked studies trace under half to an unresolved V gene and leave the rest unexplained. The sample records about 130,000 clones, about 92% of which are singletons. 9.1% of the sample comes from the top ten. Sequenced here: peripheral blood, sampled on day 0 of AZD1222 vaccination. Receptors were obtained from an adult in good health.

V and J are TRBV18 and TRBJ1-4; TRBD1 might be the D (6 bases). Germline V gene data show CDR1 as KGHSH and CDR2 as LQKENI. V was clipped by 3 bases and J by 8 bases, with 16 bases between them. This CDR3 region has 15 residues. The CDR3 bases are TGTGCCAGCTCACCTGAAGGGGGTCGGGAAGAAAAACTGTTTTTT. The encoded protein is CASSPEGGREEKLFF. The full variable domain, with the rest looked up from reference TRBV18 and TRBJ1-4, is NAGVMQNPRHLVRRRGQEARLRCSPMKGHSHVYWYRQLPEEGLKFMVYLQKENIIDESGMPKERFSAEFPKEGPSILRIQQVVRGDSAAYFCASSPEGGREEKLFFGSGTQLSVL.

This clone was detected once. This chain links TRBV7-9 with TRBJ1-2, with 10 bases lining up with TRBD1. With V trimmed by 2 bases and J by 3 bases, 9 bases remained unmatched. Germline V CDR1 and CDR2: SEHNR, FQNEAQ (reference sequence). This CDR3 has 17 amino acids. CDR3 in DNA: TGTGCCAGCAGCTTACGTCCCTCTGGACAGGGGGACTATGGCTACACCTTC. Its protein product is CASSLRPSGQGDYGYTF.

The chain couples TRBV28 to TRBJ2-7; D remains ambiguous. Germline V lookup: CDR1 MDHEN, CDR2 SYDVKM. The V and J ends lost 2 bases and 0 bases respectively, with 5 bases between them. CDR3 size: 13 residues. CDR3 protein: CASSLPVSYEQYF. CDR3 nucleotides: TGTGCCAGCAGTTTACCTGTCTCCTACGAGCAGTACTTC.

This chain links TRBV28 with TRBJ1-1; D remains ambiguous. Trimming removed 6 bases at V and 2 bases at J, with 16 bases between. From germline, CDR1 is MDHEN and CDR2 SYDVKM. The CDR3 has 15 amino acids. Here the CDR3 reads CASSHQAAFNTEAFF. DNA for the CDR3: TGTGCCAGCAGCCACCAGGCAGCTTTCAACACTGAAGCTTTCTTT.

The J gene is TRBJ1-5, the V gene TRBV12-5; possibly TRBD1 for D (5 bases). V dropped 2 bases and J dropped 2 bases, with 13 bases sitting between them. Germline V gene lookup returns CDR1 LGHNT and CDR2 FRNRAP. The CDR3 is 16 residues long. For the CDR3, the DNA is TGTGCTAGTGGTTTGACCCAGGGATCGGGCAATCAGCCCCAGCATTTT. It codes for CASGLTQGSGNQPQHF.

The gene calls are TRBV5-1 and TRBJ2-3, with D uncertain. V dropped 3 bases and J dropped 7 bases, with 6 bases sitting between them. The CDR3 is 11 amino acids. The germline V gene encodes CDR1 SGHRS and CDR2 YFSETQ. The CDR3 is CASSSDHTQYF. As DNA, the CDR3 is TGCGCCAGCAGCTCCGATCATACGCAGTATTTT.

This clone was observed once. The chain recombines TRBV28 with TRBJ1-1; TRBD1 matches 7 bases. Germline loops: CDR1 MDHEN, CDR2 SYDVKM. V lost 2 bases to trimming and J lost 4 bases; unmatched junction nucleotides: 4. CDR3 length: 14 residues. CDR3 bases: TGTGCCAGCAGTTTAACAGGGGCGGGCACTGAAGCTTTCTTT. Translation gives CASSLTGAGTEAFF.

This clone was detected once. V is TRBV6-5 and J is TRBJ1-5, with a possible D match to TRBD1 (6 bases). The germline V gene has CDR1 MNHEY and CDR2 SVGAGI. Trimming pared 2 bases from V and 4 bases from J, leaving 9 bases between. The CDR3 extends over 14 amino acids. The DNA for the CDR3 is TGTGCCAGCAGTTACGGGGGGCCTAATCAGCCCCAGCATTTT. It translates to CASSYGGPNQPQHF.

The genes are TRBV4-1 and TRBJ2-7; 7 nucleotides line up with TRBD1. This CDR3 is 15 amino acids long. In germline, CDR1 is MGHRA, CDR2 YSYEKL. The J segment lost 2 bases and the V segment lost 3 bases, leaving 7 bases of the junction unmatched. The CDR3 spells CASSHQTGPTYEQYF. The CDR3 coding sequence is TGCGCCAGCAGCCACCAGACAGGGCCCACCTACGAGCAGTACTTC.

This rearrangement joins TRBV7-9 to TRBJ1-6; TRBD1 matches 9 bases. V shed 0 bases and J 7 bases; nucleotides not matched to a gene: 10. CDR1 is SEHNR, CDR2 FQNEAQ, per germline (reference sequence). The length of the CDR3 is 18 residues. As DNA, the CDR3 is TGTGCCAGCAGCTTAGCTGGGACAGGGAAAAGTATAAATTCACCCCTCCACTTT. It specifies CASSLAGTGKSINSPLHF.

This clone occurred once. The V gene is TRBV18, the J gene TRBJ1-1; 7 positions agree with TRBD1. The CDR3 loop spans 13 amino acids. V was clipped by 5 bases and J by 3 bases; unmatched bases: 3. Germline V gene lookup returns CDR1 KGHSH and CDR2 LQKENI. CDR3 amino acids: CASSSGQDTEAFF. DNA for the CDR3: TGTGCCAGCTCATCAGGACAGGACACTGAAGCTTTCTTT.

DNA for the CDR3: TGCGCCAGCAGCCAAGTCCAGGACAGGGGCAATGGCTACACCTTC. Encoded protein: CASSQVQDRGNGYTF. The chain couples TRBV4-1 to TRBJ1-2, with 9 positions matching TRBD1. With 1 base clipped from V and 6 bases from J, the junction kept 6 bases outside the gene matches. The CDR3 length is 15 residues. The germline V gene has CDR1 MGHRA and CDR2 YSYEKL.

V is TRBV19 and J is TRBJ1-2, with D perhaps TRBD1 (5 bases). This CDR3 contains 13 residues. Deletions cut 8 bases from V and 4 bases from J, with 14 bases between. Germline CDR1 and CDR2: LNHDA and SQIVND (reference sequence). In nucleotides, the CDR3 is TGTGCCAGTCTCATAGGGGTCCGCTATGGCTACACCTTC. Its translation: CASLIGVRYGYTF.

The count of this clone is one. The rearrangement uses TRBV4-1 and TRBJ2-2; TRBD1 matches 9 bases. V dropped 2 bases and J dropped 7; count of bases not matched to a gene: 14. The CDR3 has 18 amino acids. Germline CDR1 reads MGHRA; CDR2 reads YSYEKL. The CDR3 nucleotides read TGCGCCAGCAGCCAACGGAGGACAGGGGTTAGCGGTGGCGGGGAGCTGTTTTTT. Translation gives CASSQRRTGVSGGGELFF.

The chain carries TRBV19 and TRBJ1-1, with unresolved D. Trimming took off 0 bases at V and 1 base at J, with 3 bases between the two ends. The CDR3 length is 13 residues. Germline V CDR1 and CDR2: LNHDA, SQIVND (reference sequence). Written as DNA, the CDR3 is TGTGCCAGTAGTATAGAACAGAACACTGAAGCTTTCTTT. This gives the protein CASSIEQNTEAFF.

The chain joins TRBV28 to TRBJ1-6; D is undetermined. Germline V gene data show CDR1 as MDHEN and CDR2 as SYDVKM. The V and J ends lost 3 bases and 6 bases respectively, with 9 bases between them. This CDR3 contains 14 residues. The CDR3 DNA reads TGTGCCAGCAGTTTCAGAGGTGGTAATTCACCCCTCCACTTT. It codes for CASSFRGGNSPLHF.

The genes are TRBV5-1 and TRBJ1-4, with no clear D. The V gene lost 2 bases and the J gene lost 1 base, with 9 bases spanning the gap. Looked up from germline, CDR1 is SGHRS and CDR2 is YFSETQ. The length of the CDR3 is 15 residues. The CDR3 is CASSFSWETNEKLFF. The CDR3 DNA reads as TGCGCCAGCAGCTTTAGTTGGGAAACTAATGAAAAACTGTTTTTT. The variable domain in full, with the rest retrieved from reference TRBV5-1 and TRBJ1-4, is KAGVTQTPRYLIKTRGQQVTLSCSPISGHRSVSWYQQTPGQGLQFLFEYFSETQRNKGNFPGRFSGRQFSNSRSEMNVSTLELGDSALYLCASSFSWETNEKLFFGSGTQLSVL.

The V call is TRBV12-3 or TRBV12-4, the J call TRBJ2-4; perhaps TRBD2 as D (5 bases). The V and J ends lost 5 bases and 9 bases respectively, with 14 bases between them. The CDR3 length is 13 residues. The CDR3 region has the DNA TGTGCCAGCAGTCAGACTAATCTTCCCATTCAGTACTTC. Protein sequence: CASSQTNLPIQYF.

The chain carries TRBV5-6 and TRBJ2-5, with D perhaps TRBD2 (6 bases). The CDR3 has 14 residues. The germline V gene encodes CDR1 SGHDT and CDR2 YYEEEE. V lost 5 bases and J lost 1, with 12 bases in between. CDR3 in amino acids: CASRGPGLQETQYF. The DNA for the CDR3 is TGTGCCAGCAGGGGACCGGGACTCCAAGAGACCCAGTACTTC.

The chain uses TRBV18 and TRBJ1-1, with TRBD1 as a possible D gene (6 bases). In germline, CDR1 is KGHSH, CDR2 LQKENI. This CDR3 has 18 residues. The germline V and J ends were trimmed by 3 bases and 6 bases, with 26 bases remaining between them. The CDR3 loop reads CASSPYHYRVLWAAEAFF. Written as DNA, the CDR3 is TGTGCCAGCTCACCCTACCATTACAGGGTTCTTTGGGCGGCTGAAGCTTTCTTT.

This sequence joins TRBV9 and TRBJ2-2; D perhaps matches TRBD2 (6 bases). Germline V gene lookup returns CDR1 SGDLS and CDR2 YYNGEE. This CDR3 contains 15 residues. Trimming left V 0 bases short and J 3 bases short, with 9 bases between. The CDR3 protein is CASSVDGSDTGELFF. Written as DNA, the CDR3 is TGTGCCAGCAGCGTAGACGGGAGCGACACCGGGGAGCTGTTTTTT.

This chain uses TRBV30 with TRBJ2-1, with a weak D call TRBD2 (5 bases). Germline CDR1 reads GTSNPN; CDR2 reads SVGIG (reference sequence). With 2 bases removed from V and 9 bases from J, the gap between germline ends came to 14 bases. The length of the CDR3 is 13 residues. CDR3 bases: TGTGCCTGGAGTTTAGACGAGGAGGTTGAGCAGTTCTTC. Protein product: CAWSLDEEVEQFF.

This sequence joins TRBV6-6 and TRBJ1-6; a weak D match, TRBD1 (5 bases). Looked up from germline, CDR1 is MNHNY and CDR2 is SVGAGI (reference sequence). The V and J ends lost 2 bases and 6 bases respectively, with 8 bases between them. The CDR3 has 14 amino acids. In nucleotides, the CDR3 is TGTGCCAGCAGTTACGACAGCACTAATTCACCCCTCCACTTT. Its protein product is CASSYDSTNSPLHF.

This clone was counted between two and nine times. V and J are TRBV4-1 and TRBJ1-5; tentatively, D is TRBD1 (6 bases). V lost 1 base and J lost 7, with 23 bases in between. Per the germline V gene, CDR1 is MGHRA and CDR2 is YSYEKL. The CDR3 spans 18 residues. This CDR3 is CASSQGSIVGAQKQPQHF. CDR3 sequence (DNA): TGCGCCAGCAGCCAAGGGTCGATCGTGGGGGCGCAGAAGCAGCCCCAGCATTTT.

This chain joins TRBV18 and TRBJ2-7; 8 bases align to TRBD1. The CDR3 runs to 14 residues. J gave up 5 bases and V 5 bases, and 8 bases lay outside the gene matches. CDR1 KGHSH and CDR2 LQKENI come from the germline V gene. The DNA of the CDR3 is TGTGCCAGCTCAGGGAACAGGGGGAGGAACGAGCAGTACTTC. It specifies CASSGNRGRNEQYF.

This chain joins TRBV10-3 and TRBJ1-1; no firm D call. Germline lookup yields CDR1 ENHRY and CDR2 SYGVKD. This CDR3 contains 14 residues. V was clipped by 3 bases and J by 6 bases, with 14 bases between them. CDR3 coding DNA: TGTGCCATCAGTGAAGGAGGGTTTGGGGCTGAAGCTTTCTTT. Protein: CAISEGGFGAEAFF.

The rearrangement links TRBV5-4 to TRBJ1-3; D may be TRBD1 (5 bases). There are 15 residues in the CDR3. Germline CDR1 and CDR2: SGHNT and YYREEE (reference sequence). V was trimmed by 1 base and J by 4 bases, leaving 12 bases between them. The CDR3 DNA reads as TGTGCCAGCAGCTTGAACCCAACAGGCGGAAACACCATATATTTT. It translates to CASSLNPTGGNTIYF. The full variable domain, in which reference TRBV5-4 and TRBJ1-3 provide the parts outside the CDR3, is ETGVTQSPTHLIKTRGQQVTLRCSSQSGHNTVSWYQQALGQGPQFIFQYYREEENGRGNFPPRFSGLQFPNYSSELNVNALELDDSALYLCASSLNPTGGNTIYFGEGSWLTVV.

The rearrangement links TRBV15 to TRBJ2-1, with a weak D call TRBD2 (5 bases). CDR1 LNHNV and CDR2 YYDKDF come from the germline V gene (reference sequence). V was pared by 1 base and J by 7 bases, with 5 bases between. The CDR3 spans 12 residues. CDR3: CATSRAGNEQFF. Here the CDR3 DNA reads TGTGCCACCAGCAGAGCGGGGAATGAGCAGTTCTTC. Full variable domain (rest looked up from reference TRBV15 and TRBJ2-1): DAMVIQNPRYQVTQFGKPVTLSCSQTLNHNVMYWYQQKSSQAPKLLFHYYDKDFNNEADTPDNFQSRRPNTSFCFLDIRSPGLGDTAMYLCATSRAGNEQFFGPGTRLTVL.

This chain connects TRBV6-2 or TRBV6-3 to TRBJ2-2, with 8 bases matching TRBD1. With 5 bases clipped from V and 3 bases from J, the junction kept 2 bases outside the gene matches. Germline CDR1 is MNHEY and CDR2 is SVGEGT. This CDR3 spans 14 amino acids. CDR3 in DNA: TGTGCCAGCAGTCAGGGGGCCGACACCGGGGAGCTGTTTTTT. Amino acids: CASSQGADTGELFF.